The T cell receptor (beta chain) described here comes from a study of human T cells and chemical hapten exposure. Study at large: Weekly diphenylcyclopropenone doses were given to patients' scalps across the roughly 25-week study.

Ten or more counts support this clonotype. TCRdb processed the RACE reads anew with MiXCR; each CDR3 protein has one entry. Of about 69,000 distinct CDR3 sequences listed, approximately 10% are singletons. Time point noted: patch test 2, 6 weeks after DPC sensitization. Described treatment: therapeutic diphenylcyclopropenone sensitization with weekly scalp DPC. CDR3 length: 15 residues. The V gene's germline CDR1 is SNHLY and CDR2 FYNNEI. Trimming cost V 2 bases and J 3 bases, with 11 bases left between them. J is TRBJ1-3 and V is TRBV2, with D tentatively TRBD1 (6 bases). The sequence came from a woman in her fifties or sixties with alopecia areata. Some clones in this sample may be carry-over from other donors' samples. Sequencing was performed on whole blood, taken in connection with sensitization to the hapten diphenylcyclopropenone (DPC). The CDR3 DNA sequence: TGTGCCAGCAGTGAACTTAGGACAGTTGGAAACACCATATATTTT. Its protein is CASSELRTVGNTIYF.